A single T cell receptor beta chain is shown here with its context. Its target is unknown. The data originate from a study of T cells expressing NK-cell markers. Overall study: The sequencing cohort of eight donors included seven HCMV-seropositive individuals and one seronegative individual.

Broader study findings: The CD3+CD56-NKG2C+ fraction was also led by these clonotypes in a handful of donors. Specificity for HCMV among expanded NKG2C+ T cell clones was not established.

TCRdb derives one entry per CDR3 protein from the 5' RACE reads, leaving out DNA. The table for this sample gives about 550,000 distinct CDR3 sequences. The CDR3 runs to 16 residues. Sequencing used blood T cells: a sorted CD56 or NKG2C T cell subset, CD4+ or CD8+ T cells, or bulk PBMC T cells (not recorded which). The receptor was derived from a man aged 18 to 29 in good health. The rearrangement joins TRBV12-3 or TRBV12-4 to TRBJ2-5; the TRBD2 assignment by TCRdb is unverifiable without DNA. The CDR3 sequence: CASSVTSGRAGETQYF.